Each of the 7 T cell receptor beta chains below was sequenced from the same sample in a study of tumor-infiltrating lymphocytes in primary liver carcinoma. Unsorted whole blood served as the source of blood RNA, and germline DNA was extracted as well. A primer in the constant region served to generate TCR beta cDNA from 450 to 650 ng of total RNA. A slightly modified ARM-PCR protocol with three nested multiplex PCR rounds produced these TCR beta libraries. Running roughly 10 cycles apiece, the first two PCR rounds relied on TRBV1-TRBV30 forward primers together with a C-beta reverse primer. TCRdb re-derived calls from the multiplex PCR reads in MiXCR, one entry per CDR3 protein. The sample has around 170,000 distinct CDR3 sequences; about 60% are singletons. The sequenced material came from peripheral blood. The receptor set was obtained from a man between 35 and 55 years old with primary liver carcinoma and hepatitis B virus infection.

On this clonotype itself: A read error may explain this, as a much larger clone is one base away. The chain recombines TRBV4-2 with TRBJ1-1, with a weak D call TRBD1 (5 bases). CDR1 LGHNA and CDR2 YNFKEQ come from the germline V gene. This CDR3 contains 12 residues. DNA for the CDR3: TGTACCAGCAGCCAAGACAGTTTGGGAGCTTTCTTT. Amino acid sequence: CTSSQDSLGAFF.

In its sample, this clonotype was seen many times. The chain combines TRBV28 with TRBJ2-2; unclear D gene. Between the trimmed V and J ends, which lost 10 bases and 2 bases, there was a span of 14 bases. Germline V gives CDR1 MDHEN, CDR2 SYDVKM. The CDR3 covers 14 residues. The CDR3 DNA follows: TGTGCCACATGGTCAAGGGCCAACACCGGGGAGCTGTTTTTT. Its protein product is CATWSRANTGELFF.

On this clonotype itself: Since no conserved phenylalanine or tryptophan closes the CDR3, a read error is the likely cause. The chain uses TRBV29-1 and TRBJ2-5; possible D gene TRBD2, 5 bases. The CDR3 loop spans 12 amino acids. Trimming removed 4 bases from V and 9 bases from J, with 15 bases in between. Germline assignment: CDR1 SQVTM and CDR2 ANQGSEA. CDR3 region: CSVAWEWGPQYL. CDR3 coding DNA: TGCAGCGTTGCCTGGGAGTGGGGTCCCCAGTACCTC.

A remark on this clonotype: One end of the junction is discordant with germline, which a read error may explain. The chain has TRBV6-1 and TRBJ1-2, with unresolved D. The CDR3 totals 14 residues. The V gene's germline CDR1 is MNHNS and CDR2 SASEGT. CDR3 protein: CASSEIADYYGCTF. For the CDR3, the DNA is TGTGCCAGCAGTGAAATAGCAGATTACTATGGCTGCACCTTC.

In its sample, this clonotype was seen once. This rearrangement joins TRBV5-1 to TRBJ2-7, with D perhaps TRBD2 (5 bases). The CDR3 spans 15 residues. CDR1 and CDR2 (germline): SGHRS, YFSETQ. Trimming removed 1 base at V and 2 bases at J, with 13 bases between. CDR3 bases: TGCGCCAGCAGCTTGTCGCGCGGGTCAGCCTACGAGCAGTACTTC. Protein product: CASSLSRGSAYEQYF.

The chain uses TRBV5-4 and TRBJ2-1; 7 bases fit TRBD2. V shed 1 base, J shed 0 bases, and the junction held 7 bases outside the gene matches. Germline V gene data show CDR1 as SGHNT and CDR2 as YYREEE (reference sequence). The CDR3 totals 17 residues. This CDR3 is CASSLKAGPSSYNEQFF. CDR3 DNA sequence: TGTGCCAGCAGCTTGAAAGCGGGGCCGAGCTCCTACAATGAGCAGTTCTTC.

With regard to this clonotype: Relative to the germline gene, one junction end is altered; a read error may explain this. The V and J genes are TRBV7-8 and TRBJ2-7, with D perhaps given as TRBD1 or TRBD2 (6 bases each). Per the germline V gene, CDR1 is SGHVS and CDR2 is FQNEAQ. The CDR3 is 18 residues long. For the CDR3, the DNA is TGTGCCAGGAGCCCCCGCAGGAGGGGCAGGGGCATCTCCTACGAGCACTACTTC. This codes for CARSPRRRGRGISYEHYF.